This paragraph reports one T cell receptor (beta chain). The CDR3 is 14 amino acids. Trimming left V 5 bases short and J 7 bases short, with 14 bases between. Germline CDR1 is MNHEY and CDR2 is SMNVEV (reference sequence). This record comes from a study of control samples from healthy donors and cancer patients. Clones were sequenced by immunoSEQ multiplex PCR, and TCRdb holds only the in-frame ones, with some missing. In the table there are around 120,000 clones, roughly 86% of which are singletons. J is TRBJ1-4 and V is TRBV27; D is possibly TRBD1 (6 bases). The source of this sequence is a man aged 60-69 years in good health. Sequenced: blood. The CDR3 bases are TGTGCCAGCAGTCCTCAACTAGGGGGTGAAAAACTGTTTTTT. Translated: CASSPQLGGEKLFF. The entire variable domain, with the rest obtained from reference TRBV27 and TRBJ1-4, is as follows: EAQVTQNPRYLITVTGKKLTVTCSQNMNHEYMSWYRQDPGLGLRQIYYSMNVEVTDKGDVPEGYKVSRKEKRNFPLILESPSPNQTSLYFCASSPQLGGEKLFFGSGTQLSVL.